The 24 T cell receptor beta chains in this list originate from one sample, sequenced in a study of blood T cell repertoires in COVID-19 (dated by TCRdb to 2019 to 2021). Libraries were constructed by the immunoSEQ multiplex PCR assay. Here the immuneACCESS table is served through TCRdb, limited to in-frame sequences with V and J called. Missing clones are a known gap in these copies; in checked studies unresolved V genes cover under half, and the rest lacks a known reason. Present in this sample are approximately 260,000 clones, nearly 90% of which were seen just once. 2.1% of the sample belongs to the ten largest clones. Sequenced input: peripheral blood. All receptors come from a woman aged 60-75 years with COVID-19, enrolled during active disease.

V gene TRBV18 combines with J gene TRBJ1-3; 10 bases are shared with TRBD1. Looked up from germline, CDR1 is KGHSH and CDR2 is LQKENI. Trimming removed 3 bases from V and 2 bases from J; junction bases left unmatched: 4. The CDR3 runs to 16 residues. The CDR3 DNA follows: TGTGCCAGCTCACCCGACAGGGGGCTTGCTGGAAACACCATATATTTT. Amino acid sequence: CASSPDRGLAGNTIYF. The full variable domain, with the rest looked up from reference TRBV18 and TRBJ1-3, is NAGVMQNPRHLVRRRGQEARLRCSPMKGHSHVYWYRQLPEEGLKFMVYLQKENIIDESGMPKERFSAEFPKEGPSILRIQQVVRGDSAAYFCASSPDRGLAGNTIYFGEGSWLTVV.

DNA of the CDR3: TGTGCCAGCAGTTACTTGAGGGCAGGAGACAATGAGCAGTTCTTC. Amino acids: CASSYLRAGDNEQFF. The rearrangement uses TRBV6-2 or TRBV6-3 and TRBJ2-1; TRBD2 is a possible D gene (5 bases). Trimming took off 1 base at V and 5 bases at J, with 12 bases between the two ends. The CDR3 covers 15 residues. From germline, CDR1 is MNHEY and CDR2 SVGEGT.

The gene calls are TRBV11-2 and TRBJ1-4; 8 nucleotides agree with TRBD1. This CDR3 has 16 amino acids. Unmatched junction bases numbered 12, after V lost 5 bases and J lost 7 bases. CDR1 is SGHAT, CDR2 FQNNGV, per germline. The CDR3 protein is CASSPARGRGLEKLFF. Here the CDR3 DNA reads TGTGCCAGCAGCCCTGCGCGGGGCAGGGGGCTTGAAAAACTGTTTTTT. Using reference TRBV11-2 and TRBJ1-4 for the parts outside the CDR3, the full variable domain is EAGVAQSPRYKIIEKRQSVAFWCNPISGHATLYWYQQILGQGPKLLIQFQNNGVVDDSQLPKDRFSAERLKGVDSTLKIQPAKLEDSAVYLCASSPARGRGLEKLFFGSGTQLSVL.

J is TRBJ1-6 and V is TRBV19; TRBD1 agrees at 8 bases. CDR3 length: 18 amino acids. Germline values: CDR1 LNHDA, CDR2 SQIVND (reference sequence). V dropped 3 bases and J dropped 5; count of bases not matched to a gene: 12. The CDR3 loop reads CASSIFADRGLHNSPLHF. CDR3 nucleotides: TGTGCCAGTAGTATTTTCGCCGACAGGGGTCTGCATAATTCACCCCTCCACTTT.

This clone was observed a handful of times. The chain joins TRBV30 to TRBJ1-5; no reliable D call. Between the trimmed V and J ends, which lost 0 bases and 4 bases, there was a span of 13 bases. CDR1 is GTSNPN and CDR2 is SVGIG in the germline V gene (reference sequence). The CDR3 runs to 15 residues. Written as DNA, the CDR3 is TGTGCCTGGAGTGTACAGTCAGGTTTTAATCAGCCCCAGCATTTT. Its protein product is CAWSVQSGFNQPQHF. Combining the CDR3 with reference TRBV30 and TRBJ1-5 gives the whole variable domain SQTIHQWPATLVQPVGSPLSLECTVEGTSNPNLYWYRQAAGRGLQLLFYSVGIGQISSEVPQNLSASRPQDRQFILSSKKLLLSDSGFYLCAWSVQSGFNQPQHFGDGTRLSIL.

This clone was observed a few times. The V gene is TRBV7-9, the J gene TRBJ1-4; the match to TRBD1 covers 9 bases. The germline gives CDR1 SEHNR, CDR2 FQNEAQ (reference sequence). The CDR3 contains 15 residues. Trimming took 2 bases from V and 4 from J; bases not matched to a gene: 2. CDR3 loop: CASSLRTGVNEKLFF. The CDR3 coding sequence is TGTGCCAGCAGCTTAAGGACAGGGGTTAATGAAAAACTGTTTTTT.

The gene calls are TRBV10-3 and TRBJ2-1, with a tentative D call TRBD2 (5 bases). V was cut by 4 bases and J by 4 bases, with 11 bases left in between. The CDR3 loop spans 14 amino acids. The germline V gene has CDR1 ENHRY and CDR2 SYGVKD. The CDR3 DNA follows: TGTGCCATCAGTGGGAGGTCTAGTTACAATGAGCAGTTCTTC. Translation: CAISGRSSYNEQFF.

The V and J genes are TRBV10-3 and TRBJ1-5, with a weak D call TRBD1 (6 bases). The V end lost 6 bases, the J end lost 6 bases, and 12 bases lay between the germline ends. CDR1 is ENHRY, CDR2 SYGVKD, per germline. The CDR3 spans 13 residues. CDR3 sequence: CAIRQGPGQPQHF. For the CDR3, the DNA is TGTGCCATCAGGCAGGGGCCTGGTCAGCCCCAGCATTTT.

The chain has TRBV20-1 and TRBJ1-2, with 8 bases aligning to TRBD1. This CDR3 region has 15 residues. Germline trimming cut 3 bases from V and 4 bases from J; bases unmatched to any gene: 10. Germline V gene data show CDR1 as DFQATT and CDR2 as SNEGSKA (reference sequence). In DNA, the CDR3 is TGCAGTGCTAGTAACAGGGGGTCTGGTACCTATGGCTACACCTTC. It is translated as CSASNRGSGTYGYTF.

V gene TRBV9 combines with J gene TRBJ2-3, with a possible D match to TRBD2 (7 bases). V gave up 0 bases and J gave up 0 bases, with 14 bases separating them. The germline gives CDR1 SGDLS, CDR2 YYNGEE. There are 17 residues in the CDR3. CDR3: CASSVAGGGASTDTQYF. As DNA, the CDR3 is TGTGCCAGCAGCGTAGCTGGTGGGGGGGCAAGCACAGATACGCAGTATTTT.

The rearrangement uses TRBV10-3 and TRBJ1-4; 9 nucleotides match TRBD1. The J segment lost 8 bases and the V segment lost 8 bases, leaving 9 bases of the junction unmatched. The CDR3 totals 14 residues. The V gene's germline CDR1 is ENHRY and CDR2 SYGVKD. CDR3 residues: CAIGPGQGHEKLFF. For the CDR3, the DNA is TGTGCCATCGGCCCGGGACAGGGACACGAAAAACTGTTTTTT.

This chain links TRBV7-2 with TRBJ1-2; 7 nucleotides align to TRBD1. CDR1 and CDR2 from the germline V gene are SGHTA and FQGNSA. The CDR3 has 13 amino acids. Germline trimming cut 5 bases from V and 6 bases from J; bases unmatched to any gene: 6. CDR3 loop: CASSPGQMNGYTF. The CDR3 coding sequence is TGTGCCAGCAGCCCGGGACAGATGAATGGCTACACCTTC.

The gene calls are TRBV2 and TRBJ2-5; no reliable D call. The CDR3 is 15 amino acids. Between the trimmed V and J ends, which lost 7 bases and 4 bases, there was a span of 19 bases. Germline-derived CDR1 and CDR2 are SNHLY and FYNNEI. The CDR3 bases are TGTGCCAGCAAGGCCCCCGTTCGGGTCGGAGAGACCCAGTACTTC. It encodes CASKAPVRVGETQYF. Together with reference TRBV2 and TRBJ2-5, the CDR3 gives the full variable domain: EPEVTQTPSHQVTQMGQEVILRCVPISNHLYFYWYRQILGQKVEFLVSFYNNEISEKSEIFDDQFSVERPDGSNFTLKIRSTKLEDSAMYFCASKAPVRVGETQYFGPGTRLLVL.

The chain carries TRBV2 and TRBJ1-1; D is unclear. The CDR3 is 13 amino acids. V dropped 9 bases and J dropped 7 bases, with 18 bases sitting between them. Germline V lookup: CDR1 SNHLY, CDR2 FYNNEI. CDR3 nucleotide sequence: TGTGCCAGTCTCCGGAGGGATCTTGGTGAAGCTTTCTTT. Its translation: CASLRRDLGEAFF.

The chain uses TRBV9 and TRBJ2-1, with 10 bases matching TRBD2. J gave up 6 bases and V 4 bases, and 16 bases lay outside the gene matches. This CDR3 contains 18 residues. Germline V gene data show CDR1 as SGDLS and CDR2 as YYNGEE. The CDR3 coding sequence is TGTGCCAGCAGCACGATGTCCCCAACCGGGACTAGCGTCAATGAGCAGTTCTTC. Its protein is CASSTMSPTGTSVNEQFF.

This rearrangement joins TRBV6-6 to TRBJ2-7; possibly TRBD1 for D (6 bases). Trimming removed 2 bases at V and 2 bases at J, with 7 bases between. The CDR3 spans 13 residues. Germline V lookup: CDR1 MNHNY, CDR2 SVGAGI (reference sequence). The CDR3 here is CASSYDRPYEQYF. CDR3 coding DNA: TGTGCCAGCAGTTACGACAGGCCCTACGAGCAGTACTTC.

The chain combines TRBV4-3 with TRBJ2-7; a possible D gene is TRBD2 (6 bases). Per germline, CDR1 LGHNA and CDR2 YSLEER. V was pared by 0 bases and J by 4 bases, with 16 bases between. The CDR3 consists of 16 residues. CDR3 DNA: TGCGCCAGCAGCCAAGACCGGGACTCAAGGGGATACGAGCAGTACTTC. Translation: CASSQDRDSRGYEQYF.

The chain is built from TRBV11-2 and TRBJ1-3; a possible D gene is TRBD1 (5 bases). The CDR3 covers 15 residues. Trimming stripped 7 bases from V and 4 bases from J, with 17 bases between. Germline V CDR1 and CDR2: SGHAT, FQNNGV. CDR3 in amino acids: CASTSGGSRGNTIYF. Here the CDR3 DNA reads TGTGCCAGCACCTCCGGGGGTTCGAGGGGAAACACCATATATTTT. Based on the CDR3 plus reference TRBV11-2 and TRBJ1-3, the full variable domain is EAGVAQSPRYKIIEKRQSVAFWCNPISGHATLYWYQQILGQGPKLLIQFQNNGVVDDSQLPKDRFSAERLKGVDSTLKIQPAKLEDSAVYLCASTSGGSRGNTIYFGEGSWLTVV.

This clone has more than one count but fewer than ten. This rearrangement joins TRBV18 to TRBJ2-1; possible D gene TRBD2, 5 bases. The ends were cut back, 3 bases at V and 9 bases at J, with 15 bases in the middle. Germline V gene lookup returns CDR1 KGHSH and CDR2 LQKENI. The length of the CDR3 is 14 residues. The CDR3 reads CASSPREGWGEQFF. The CDR3 DNA is TGTGCCAGCTCACCGAGAGAGGGCTGGGGTGAGCAGTTCTTC.

This chain uses TRBV19 with TRBJ2-1, with 16 nucleotides matching TRBD2. The CDR3 has 17 residues. With 0 bases clipped from V and 9 bases from J, the junction kept 5 bases outside the gene matches. CDR1 is LNHDA, CDR2 SQIVND, per germline (reference sequence). The DNA for the CDR3 is TGTGCCAGTAGTATAGAAACCGGGACTAGCGGGGGGGGTGAGCAGTTCTTC. It is translated as CASSIETGTSGGGEQFF.

The chain recombines TRBV28 with TRBJ1-1; D is undetermined. The CDR3 is made up of 13 amino acids. Trimming shortened V by 6 bases and J by 1 base, and 9 bases separated the two germline ends. Germline CDR1 and CDR2: MDHEN and SYDVKM. The chain's CDR3 is CASSTRANTEAFF. CDR3 DNA: TGTGCCAGCAGCACGCGGGCGAACACTGAAGCTTTCTTT.

V gene TRBV24-1 combines with J gene TRBJ1-2; no clear D. Germline assignment: CDR1 KGHDR and CDR2 SFDVKD. V was trimmed by 4 bases and J by 10 bases, leaving 9 bases between them. The CDR3 has 11 amino acids. CDR3 amino acids: CATSDGLNYTF. DNA of the CDR3: TGTGCCACCAGTGACGGTCTGAACTACACCTTC.

This rearrangement joins TRBV9 to TRBJ1-5, with a possible D match to TRBD1 (5 bases). This CDR3 is 18 amino acids long. CDR1 and CDR2 (germline): SGDLS, YYNGEE. Deletions cut 4 bases from V and 0 bases from J, with 20 bases between. The DNA of the CDR3 is TGTGCCAGCAGCCCAGGGTCACCTCGCTCGGTTAGCAATCAGCCCCAGCATTTT. Translating it yields CASSPGSPRSVSNQPQHF.

This clone was detected only once. The chain links TRBV15 to TRBJ1-3, with D possibly TRBD1 on 5 matching bases. The CDR3 length is 15 residues. Per germline, CDR1 LNHNV and CDR2 YYDKDF (reference sequence). V was pared by 0 bases and J by 4 bases, with 10 bases between. The CDR3 DNA sequence: TGTGCCACCAGCAGAGATTTAGGGGTAGGAAACACCATATATTTT. Translation gives CATSRDLGVGNTIYF.